This T cell receptor (beta chain) was observed in a study of T cell changes during pregnancy in multiple sclerosis. The table came from immunoSEQ multiplex PCR; TCRdb's copy has only in-frame clones and leaves some out. The sample records tens of thousands of clones, about 91% being singletons. The V and J ends lost 4 bases and 1 base, in that order; junction bases with no gene match: 6. The CDR3 length is 15 residues. Germline V lookup: CDR1 SGHVS, CDR2 FNYEAQ. The source was peripheral blood, collected in the second trimester of pregnancy. V usage is TRBV7-6 and J usage is TRBJ1-1, with 7 nucleotides matching TRBD1. The TCR comes from a female donor in good health, enrolled as a control in a pregnancy study. Written as DNA, the CDR3 is TGTGCCAGCAGCTCCTCGACAGGGCGGAACACTGAAGCTTTCTTT. It encodes CASSSSTGRNTEAFF.